This is a list of T cell receptor beta chains from one sample in a study of neoadjuvant nivolumab and ipilimumab in lung cancer. This table comes from immunoSEQ multiplex PCR, and its TCRdb copy is limited to in-frame clones, with some not included. The repertoire holds about 6,200 clones, roughly 61% seen once, with around 15% in the top ten. The source was tumor tissue, collected after neoadjuvant nivolumab, alone or with ipilimumab, at or shortly before surgery. These TCRs come from an adult with non-small cell lung cancer. The CDR3 runs from the conserved cysteine through the conserved F or W. The D gene is left open where the match is weak. Size values are once, few and many counts, or a class for expanded clones, and some rows have none.

v_call: TRBV6-5
j_call: TRBJ2-7
clone_size: once
d_call: TRBD1
cdr3_aa: CASRQGVSYEQYF
cdr3_nt: TGTGCCAGCAGGCAGGGGGTTTCCTACGAGCAGTACTTC

v_call: TRBV4-1
j_call: TRBJ2-7
clone_size: NA
d_call: NA
cdr3_aa: CASSQGPARSTYEQYF
cdr3_nt: TGCGCCAGCAGCCAAGGACCCGCCAGGAGCACCTACGAGCAGTACTTC

v_call: TRBV12-5
j_call: TRBJ2-7
clone_size: NA
d_call: NA
cdr3_aa: CASGSTAYEQYF
cdr3_nt: TGTGCTAGTGGTTCGACGGCTTACGAGCAGTACTTC

v_call: TRBV7-9
j_call: TRBJ2-1
clone_size: NA
d_call: TRBD2
cdr3_aa: CASSSQGTSGYNEQFF
cdr3_nt: TGTGCCAGCAGCTCCCAAGGGACTAGCGGATACAATGAGCAGTTCTTC

v_call: TRBV7-9
j_call: TRBJ2-1
clone_size: NA
d_call: NA
cdr3_aa: CASSLVSYNEQFF
cdr3_nt: TGTGCCAGCAGCTTAGTCAGTTACAATGAGCAGTTCTTC

v_call: TRBV28
j_call: TRBJ1-1
clone_size: few
d_call: NA
cdr3_aa: CASSLSWTGNTEAFF
cdr3_nt: TGTGCCAGCAGTTTATCATGGACGGGGAACACTGAAGCTTTCTTT

v_call: TRBV5-4
j_call: TRBJ2-3
clone_size: NA
d_call: TRBD2
cdr3_aa: CATHRGAGGSTDTQYF
cdr3_nt: TGTGCCACCCATCGGGGAGCGGGAGGGAGCACAGATACGCAGTATTTT

v_call: TRBV28
j_call: TRBJ1-1
clone_size: NA
d_call: NA
cdr3_aa: CASRRGKNTEAFF
cdr3_nt: TGTGCCAGCAGAAGGGGGAAAAACACTGAAGCTTTCTTT

v_call: TRBV30
j_call: TRBJ2-5
clone_size: NA
d_call: NA
cdr3_aa: CAWEEKGGETQYF
cdr3_nt: TGTGCCTGGGAGGAAAAGGGGGGAGAGACCCAGTACTTC

v_call: TRBV2
j_call: TRBJ2-3
clone_size: few
d_call: TRBD2
cdr3_aa: CASSGASGGADTQYF
cdr3_nt: TGTGCCAGCAGTGGGGCTAGCGGGGGGGCAGATACGCAGTATTTT

v_call: TRBV7-2
j_call: TRBJ2-1
clone_size: NA
d_call: NA
cdr3_aa: CASSLGEGRVEQFF
cdr3_nt: TGTGCCAGCAGCTTGGGAGAGGGTAGGGTTGAGCAGTTCTTC

v_call: TRBV5-6
j_call: TRBJ1-3
clone_size: NA
d_call: NA
cdr3_aa: CASSPVASGNTIYF
cdr3_nt: TGTGCCAGCAGCCCAGTAGCCTCTGGAAACACCATATATTTT

v_call: TRBV7-9
j_call: TRBJ2-1
clone_size: NA
d_call: TRBD2
cdr3_aa: CASSLGSLGSGPYNEQFF
cdr3_nt: TGTGCCAGCAGCTTAGGTTCTCTCGGTAGCGGGCCATACAATGAGCAGTTCTTC

v_call: TRBV7-9
j_call: TRBJ1-4
clone_size: NA
d_call: NA
cdr3_aa: CASSLGGGDREKLFF
cdr3_nt: TGTGCCAGCAGCTTAGGGGGGGGCGACCGAGAAAAACTGTTTTTT

v_call: TRBV7-6
j_call: TRBJ2-7
clone_size: NA
d_call: NA
cdr3_aa: CASSLAVLGEQYF
cdr3_nt: TGTGCCAGCAGCTTAGCGGTCCTGGGAGAGCAGTACTTC

v_call: TRBV29-1
j_call: TRBJ2-7
clone_size: NA
d_call: TRBD2
cdr3_aa: CSVEFGLAGGISYEQYF
cdr3_nt: TGCAGCGTTGAATTTGGACTAGCGGGAGGCATCTCCTACGAGCAGTACTTC

v_call: TRBV7-9
j_call: TRBJ1-3
clone_size: NA
d_call: NA
cdr3_aa: CASSFPGRGNTIYF
cdr3_nt: TGTGCCAGCAGCTTCCCCGGCAGGGGAAACACCATATATTTT

v_call: TRBV5-1
j_call: TRBJ2-2
clone_size: NA
d_call: TRBD1
cdr3_aa: CASSSGQGNTGELFF
cdr3_nt: TGCGCCAGCAGCTCCGGACAGGGTAACACCGGGGAGCTGTTTTTT

v_call: TRBV19
j_call: TRBJ2-3
clone_size: NA
d_call: TRBD1
cdr3_aa: CASSLQTGGDTQYF
cdr3_nt: TGTGCCAGTAGTCTTCAGACAGGGGGAGATACGCAGTATTTT

v_call: TRBV27
j_call: TRBJ2-1
clone_size: NA
d_call: TRBD1
cdr3_aa: CASSRPDRGTYNEQFF
cdr3_nt: TGTGCCAGCAGTCGCCCGGACAGGGGGACCTACAATGAGCAGTTCTTC

v_call: TRBV7-1
j_call: TRBJ1-2
clone_size: NA
d_call: TRBD1
cdr3_aa: CASSARTGHDYGYTF
cdr3_nt: TGTGCCAGCAGCGCACGGACAGGACACGACTATGGCTACACCTTC

v_call: TRBV7-9
j_call: TRBJ2-2
clone_size: NA
d_call: NA
cdr3_aa: CASSGTSGTGELFF
cdr3_nt: TGTGCCAGCAGCGGGACGTCGGGGACCGGGGAGCTGTTTTTT

v_call: TRBV5-1
j_call: TRBJ2-2
clone_size: few
d_call: NA
cdr3_aa: CASSSDPLTEYTGELFF
cdr3_nt: TGCGCCAGCAGCTCGGACCCACTAACGGAGTACACCGGGGAGCTGTTTTTT

v_call: TRBV28
j_call: TRBJ2-4
clone_size: NA
d_call: NA
cdr3_aa: CASSWDQETNIQYF
cdr3_nt: TGTGCCAGCAGCTGGGATCAGGAGACAAACATTCAGTACTTC

v_call: TRBV6-1
j_call: TRBJ1-2
clone_size: NA
d_call: NA
cdr3_aa: CASSAAVRGWYGYTF
cdr3_nt: TGTGCCAGCAGTGCCGCGGTAAGAGGGTGGTATGGCTACACCTTC

v_call: TRBV2
j_call: TRBJ2-4
clone_size: once
d_call: NA
cdr3_aa: CASSDERAKNIQYF
cdr3_nt: TGTGCCAGCAGTGATGAAAGAGCCAAAAACATTCAGTACTTC

v_call: TRBV2
j_call: TRBJ2-1
clone_size: NA
d_call: TRBD2
cdr3_aa: CASRVRAGDRNEQFF
cdr3_nt: TGTGCCAGCAGGGTACGAGCGGGAGATCGGAATGAGCAGTTCTTC

v_call: TRBV7-2
j_call: TRBJ2-3
clone_size: once
d_call: NA
cdr3_aa: CASSLHRSDTQYF
cdr3_nt: TGTGCCAGCAGCTTACACCGGTCAGATACGCAGTATTTT

v_call: TRBV5-1
j_call: TRBJ2-1
clone_size: NA
d_call: NA
cdr3_aa: CASSLRTSGAYNEQFF
cdr3_nt: TGCGCCAGCAGCTTGCGGACGAGCGGAGCCTACAATGAGCAGTTCTTC

v_call: TRBV14
j_call: TRBJ2-5
clone_size: medium-sized
d_call: NA
cdr3_aa: CASSLRPRETQYF
cdr3_nt: TGTGCCAGCAGCTTACGACCGAGGGAGACCCAGTACTTC

v_call: TRBV13
j_call: TRBJ1-2
clone_size: few
d_call: TRBD1
cdr3_aa: CASSFQWTGGYGYTF
cdr3_nt: TGTGCCAGCAGCTTCCAGTGGACAGGGGGCTATGGCTACACCTTC

v_call: TRBV5-1
j_call: TRBJ2-3
clone_size: few
d_call: TRBD2
cdr3_aa: CASSLAGDLTDTQYF
cdr3_nt: TGCGCCAGCAGCTTAGCGGGAGACTTAACAGATACGCAGTATTTT

v_call: TRBV2
j_call: TRBJ2-5
clone_size: NA
d_call: NA
cdr3_aa: CASGDLMGETQYF
cdr3_nt: TGTGCCAGCGGGGACCTCATGGGAGAGACCCAGTACTTC

v_call: TRBV29-1
j_call: TRBJ2-3
clone_size: once
d_call: NA
cdr3_aa: CSVVIREDTQYF
cdr3_nt: TGCAGCGTTGTTATCAGGGAAGATACGCAGTATTTT

v_call: TRBV6-5
j_call: TRBJ2-1
clone_size: NA
d_call: NA
cdr3_aa: CASSLSGLPYNEQFF
cdr3_nt: TGTGCCAGCAGCCTTTCAGGGTTGCCCTACAATGAGCAGTTCTTC

v_call: TRBV7-9
j_call: TRBJ1-1
clone_size: NA
d_call: NA
cdr3_aa: CASSSRRGGGAFF
cdr3_nt: TGTGCCAGCAGCTCTAGACGTGGGGGAGGGGCTTTCTTT

v_call: TRBV10-2
j_call: TRBJ2-7
clone_size: few
d_call: NA
cdr3_aa: CASMGGSYEQYF
cdr3_nt: TGCGCCAGCATGGGCGGTTCCTACGAGCAGTACTTC